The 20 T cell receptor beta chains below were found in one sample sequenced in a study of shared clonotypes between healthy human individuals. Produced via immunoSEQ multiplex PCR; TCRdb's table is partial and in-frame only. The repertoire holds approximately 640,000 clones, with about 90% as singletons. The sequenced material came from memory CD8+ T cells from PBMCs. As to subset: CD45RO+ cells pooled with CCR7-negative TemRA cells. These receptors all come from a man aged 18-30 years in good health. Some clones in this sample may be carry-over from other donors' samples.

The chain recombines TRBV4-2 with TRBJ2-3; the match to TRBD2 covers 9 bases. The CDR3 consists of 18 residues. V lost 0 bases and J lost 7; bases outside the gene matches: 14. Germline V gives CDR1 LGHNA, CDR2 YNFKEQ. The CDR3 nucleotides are TGTGCCAGCAGCCAAGATAAGGGAATAGCGGGAGCCAGGTATACGCAGTATTTT. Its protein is CASSQDKGIAGARYTQYF.

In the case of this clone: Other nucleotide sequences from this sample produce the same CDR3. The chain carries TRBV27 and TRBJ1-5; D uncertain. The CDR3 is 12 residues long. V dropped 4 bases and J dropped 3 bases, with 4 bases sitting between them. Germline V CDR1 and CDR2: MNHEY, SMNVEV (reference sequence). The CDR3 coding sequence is TGTGCCAGCAGTTCACTCAATCAGCCCCAGCATTTT. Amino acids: CASSSLNQPQHF.

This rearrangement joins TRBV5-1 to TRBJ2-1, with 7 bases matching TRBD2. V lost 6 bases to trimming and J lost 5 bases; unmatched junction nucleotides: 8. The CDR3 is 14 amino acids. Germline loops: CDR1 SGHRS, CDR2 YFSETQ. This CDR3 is CASMRESNHNEQFF. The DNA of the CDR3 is TGCGCCAGCATGCGGGAGTCTAACCACAATGAGCAGTTCTTC.

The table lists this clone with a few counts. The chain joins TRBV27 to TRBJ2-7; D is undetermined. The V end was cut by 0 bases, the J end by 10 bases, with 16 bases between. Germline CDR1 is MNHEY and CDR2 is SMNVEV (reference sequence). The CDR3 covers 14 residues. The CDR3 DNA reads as TGTGCCAGCAGTTTATCACCGGGTGGGCAGGAACAGTACTTC. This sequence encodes CASSLSPGGQEQYF.

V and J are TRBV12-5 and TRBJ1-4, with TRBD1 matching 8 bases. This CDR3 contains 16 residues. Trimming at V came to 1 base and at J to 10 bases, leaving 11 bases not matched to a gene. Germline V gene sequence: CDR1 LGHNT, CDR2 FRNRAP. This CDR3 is CASGLAGGCLNTKLFF. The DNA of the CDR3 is TGTGCTAGTGGTTTGGCAGGGGGCTGCCTTAATACAAAACTGTTTTTT.

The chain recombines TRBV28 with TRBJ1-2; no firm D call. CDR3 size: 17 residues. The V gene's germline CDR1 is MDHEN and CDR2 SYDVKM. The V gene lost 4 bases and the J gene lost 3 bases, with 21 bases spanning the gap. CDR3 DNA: TGTGCCAGCAGTTCTCCCAAGGAGAGGGAAACTCACTATGGCTACACCTTC. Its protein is CASSSPKERETHYGYTF.

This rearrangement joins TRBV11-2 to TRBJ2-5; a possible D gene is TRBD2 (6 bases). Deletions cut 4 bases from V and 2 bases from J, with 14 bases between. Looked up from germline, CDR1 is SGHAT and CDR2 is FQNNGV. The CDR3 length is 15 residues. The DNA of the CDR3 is TGTGCCAGCAGCTCCCTGCGAGGGAGGCAAGAGACCCAGTACTTC. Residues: CASSSLRGRQETQYF.

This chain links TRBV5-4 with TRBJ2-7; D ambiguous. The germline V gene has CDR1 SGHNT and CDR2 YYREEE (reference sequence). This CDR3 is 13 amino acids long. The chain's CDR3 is CAYRAESSYEQYF. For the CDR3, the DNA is TGTGCTTATCGGGCAGAGAGCTCCTACGAGCAGTACTTC.

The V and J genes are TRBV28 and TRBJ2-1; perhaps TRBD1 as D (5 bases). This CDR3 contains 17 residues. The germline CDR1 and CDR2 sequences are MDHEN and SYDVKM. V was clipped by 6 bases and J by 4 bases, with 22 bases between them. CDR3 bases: TGTGCCAGCAGGGCGAAGAAGAGACAGTACTTATACAATGAGCAGTTCTTC. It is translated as CASRAKKRQYLYNEQFF.

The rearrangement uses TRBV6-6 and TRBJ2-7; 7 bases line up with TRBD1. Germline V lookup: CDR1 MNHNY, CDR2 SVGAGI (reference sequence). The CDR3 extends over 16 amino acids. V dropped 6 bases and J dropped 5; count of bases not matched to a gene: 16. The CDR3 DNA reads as TGTGCCAGCAGGTACAAGGGGACAGAACCTGGCCACGAGCAGTACTTC. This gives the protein CASRYKGTEPGHEQYF.

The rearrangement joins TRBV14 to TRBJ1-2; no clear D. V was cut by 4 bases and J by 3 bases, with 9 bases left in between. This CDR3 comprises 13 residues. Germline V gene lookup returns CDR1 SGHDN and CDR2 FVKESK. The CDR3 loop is CASSPRFDYGYTF. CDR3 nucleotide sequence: TGTGCCAGCAGCCCAAGATTCGACTATGGCTACACCTTC.

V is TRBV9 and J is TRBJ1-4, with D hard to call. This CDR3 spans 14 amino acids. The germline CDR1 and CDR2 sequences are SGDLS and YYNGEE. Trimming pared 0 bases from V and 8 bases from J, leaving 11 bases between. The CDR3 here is CASSVEGLGEKLFF. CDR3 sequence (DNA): TGTGCCAGCAGCGTAGAGGGTCTGGGGGAAAAACTGTTTTTT.

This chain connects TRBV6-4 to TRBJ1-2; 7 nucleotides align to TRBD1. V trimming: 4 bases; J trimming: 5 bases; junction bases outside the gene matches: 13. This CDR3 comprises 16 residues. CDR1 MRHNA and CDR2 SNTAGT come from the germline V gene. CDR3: CASSGRGQPTLYGYTF. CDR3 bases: TGTGCCAGCAGTGGGAGGGGACAGCCCACCCTATATGGCTACACCTTC.

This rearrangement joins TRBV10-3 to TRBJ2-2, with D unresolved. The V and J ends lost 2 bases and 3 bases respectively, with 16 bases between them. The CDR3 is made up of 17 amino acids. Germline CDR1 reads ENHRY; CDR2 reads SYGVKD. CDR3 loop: CAISEVAFSRDTGELFF. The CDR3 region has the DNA TGTGCCATCAGTGAGGTGGCTTTCAGCCGAGACACCGGGGAGCTGTTTTTT.

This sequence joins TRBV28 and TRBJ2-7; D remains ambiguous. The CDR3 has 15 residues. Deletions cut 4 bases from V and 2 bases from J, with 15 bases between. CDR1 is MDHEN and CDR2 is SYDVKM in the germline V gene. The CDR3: CASSSPALSPYEQYF. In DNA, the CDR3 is TGTGCCAGCAGTTCCCCGGCTCTTAGCCCCTACGAGCAGTACTTC. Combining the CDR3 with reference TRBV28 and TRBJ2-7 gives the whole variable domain DVKVTQSSRYLVKRTGEKVFLECVQDMDHENMFWYRQDPGLGLRLIYFSYDVKMKEKGDIPEGYSVSREKKERFSLILESASTNQTSMYLCASSSPALSPYEQYFGPGTRLTVT.

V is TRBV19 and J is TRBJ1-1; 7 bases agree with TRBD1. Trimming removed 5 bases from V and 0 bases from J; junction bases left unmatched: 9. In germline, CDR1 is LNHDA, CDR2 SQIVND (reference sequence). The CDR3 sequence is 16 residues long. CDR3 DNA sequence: TGTGCCAGTAGTGTCCCTCAGACAGGGTTGAACACTGAAGCTTTCTTT. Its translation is CASSVPQTGLNTEAFF.

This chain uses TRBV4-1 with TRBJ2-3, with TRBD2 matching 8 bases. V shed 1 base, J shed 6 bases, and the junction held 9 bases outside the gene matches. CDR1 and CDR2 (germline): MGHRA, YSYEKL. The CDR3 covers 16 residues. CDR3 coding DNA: TGCGCCAGCAGCCAAGTCCTCCGGGAGGGCCGCGATACGCAGTATTTT. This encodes CASSQVLREGRDTQYF.

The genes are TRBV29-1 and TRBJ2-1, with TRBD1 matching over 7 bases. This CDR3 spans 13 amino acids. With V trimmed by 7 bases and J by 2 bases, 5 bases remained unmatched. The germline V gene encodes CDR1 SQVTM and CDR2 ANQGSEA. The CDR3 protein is CSARDSAYNEQFF. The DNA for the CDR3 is TGCAGCGCACGGGACAGTGCCTACAATGAGCAGTTCTTC.

The CDR3 bases are TGTGCCAGCAGTTATGGTTGGAACACTGAAGCTTTCTTT. It specifies CASSYGWNTEAFF. This rearrangement joins TRBV6-5 to TRBJ1-1, with no clear D. The CDR3 has 13 residues. V was shortened by 3 bases and J by 1 base, with 6 bases between the two germline ends. Germline values: CDR1 MNHEY, CDR2 SVGAGI.

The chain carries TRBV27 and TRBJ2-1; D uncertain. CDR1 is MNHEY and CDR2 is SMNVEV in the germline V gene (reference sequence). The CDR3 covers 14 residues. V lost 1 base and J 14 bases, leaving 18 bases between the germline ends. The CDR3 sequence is CASSLFGRPPGEFF. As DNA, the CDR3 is TGTGCCAGCAGTTTATTTGGTCGACCGCCGGGCGAGTTCTTC.